The rows below give T cell receptor beta chains drawn from one sample of a study of cytomegalovirus exposure and HLA in healthy donors. TCRdb keeps only in-frame clones here, not all; method: immunoSEQ multiplex PCR. The data contain 90,000 to 100,000 clones, approximately 76% of them singletons. Sample: PBMCs. The source is a man aged 35-49 years in good health and CMV-seronegative. Each CDR3 is given with its conserved first and last residue. Fields, in order: CDR3 protein, V gene, J gene, D gene. The D gene is left open where the match is weak.

cdr3_aa: CASSPEGTGQGGYTF
v_call: TRBV28
j_call: TRBJ1-2
d_call: TRBD1

cdr3_aa: CASSFGSGSGGQETQYF
v_call: TRBV5-1
j_call: TRBJ2-5
d_call: TRBD2

cdr3_aa: CASSEVRTGGEQYF
v_call: TRBV10-1
j_call: TRBJ2-7
d_call: TRBD1

cdr3_aa: CAGAGFGEKLFF
v_call: TRBV28
j_call: TRBJ1-4
d_call: NA

cdr3_aa: CSARHRETQYF
v_call: TRBV20-1
j_call: TRBJ2-5
d_call: NA

cdr3_aa: CASSWGTSRSYEQYF
v_call: TRBV11-2
j_call: TRBJ2-7
d_call: TRBD2

cdr3_aa: CASGPGVKNIQYF
v_call: TRBV27
j_call: TRBJ2-4
d_call: NA

cdr3_aa: CSSSPRGLAGVKDYEQYF
v_call: TRBV7-9
j_call: TRBJ2-7
d_call: TRBD2

cdr3_aa: CASSSETSGRAFEQFF
v_call: TRBV7-2
j_call: TRBJ2-1
d_call: TRBD2

cdr3_aa: CASSQTGSNTQYF
v_call: TRBV19
j_call: TRBJ2-3
d_call: TRBD1

cdr3_aa: CASSFANSYEQYF
v_call: TRBV27
j_call: NA
d_call: NA

cdr3_aa: CASRAQEGGYTF
v_call: TRBV19
j_call: TRBJ1-2
d_call: NA

cdr3_aa: CASSQRDFSSYNEQFF
v_call: TRBV4-3
j_call: TRBJ2-1
d_call: NA

cdr3_aa: CASSPRLAGVSFTGELFF
v_call: TRBV27
j_call: TRBJ2-2
d_call: TRBD2

cdr3_aa: CASSLDSGNTIYF
v_call: TRBV6-6
j_call: TRBJ1-3
d_call: NA

cdr3_aa: CASSSGLAGPADTQYF
v_call: TRBV7-3
j_call: TRBJ2-3
d_call: TRBD2

cdr3_aa: CASSPPGVDYGYTF
v_call: TRBV28
j_call: TRBJ1-2
d_call: NA

cdr3_aa: CSVTGGATYEQYF
v_call: TRBV29-1
j_call: TRBJ2-7
d_call: NA

cdr3_aa: CASSPVLGTGGYEQYF
v_call: TRBV13
j_call: TRBJ2-7
d_call: TRBD1

cdr3_aa: CASSPRQQDANEKLFF
v_call: TRBV18
j_call: TRBJ1-4
d_call: NA

cdr3_aa: CASSEYLQGADGYTF
v_call: TRBV25-1
j_call: TRBJ1-2
d_call: NA

cdr3_aa: CASSQTGGYNEQFF
v_call: TRBV7-2
j_call: TRBJ2-1
d_call: TRBD2

cdr3_aa: CAISGGNAEAFF
v_call: TRBV10-3
j_call: TRBJ1-1
d_call: NA

cdr3_aa: CASSLSGGSYEQYF
v_call: TRBV7-6
j_call: TRBJ2-7
d_call: TRBD2

cdr3_aa: CASSETGSYGYTF
v_call: TRBV6-4
j_call: TRBJ1-2
d_call: TRBD1

cdr3_aa: CASRPGQARNEKLFF
v_call: TRBV19
j_call: TRBJ1-4
d_call: TRBD1

cdr3_aa: CSVRTSGRETQYF
v_call: TRBV29-1
j_call: TRBJ2-5
d_call: TRBD2

cdr3_aa: CASSSNPNSGWRQYF
v_call: TRBV28
j_call: TRBJ2-3
d_call: NA

cdr3_aa: CASSLDDGAKYGYTF
v_call: TRBV5-1
j_call: TRBJ1-2
d_call: NA

cdr3_aa: CASSPLDNSPLHF
v_call: TRBV6-6
j_call: TRBJ1-6
d_call: NA

cdr3_aa: CASSVGDEQYF
v_call: TRBV7-9
j_call: TRBJ2-7
d_call: NA

cdr3_aa: CASSVMDRSNQPQHF
v_call: TRBV6-5
j_call: TRBJ1-5
d_call: TRBD1

cdr3_aa: CASSPTSLGTGELFF
v_call: TRBV27
j_call: TRBJ2-2
d_call: TRBD2

cdr3_aa: CASSLSRPSYEQYF
v_call: TRBV11-2
j_call: TRBJ2-7
d_call: NA

cdr3_aa: CATSRDEDRGRKTQYF
v_call: TRBV15
j_call: TRBJ2-5
d_call: TRBD1

cdr3_aa: CASSLPGRAYEQYF
v_call: TRBV18
j_call: TRBJ2-7
d_call: TRBD2

cdr3_aa: CASSERYLGQSRGYSYEQYF
v_call: TRBV4-1
j_call: TRBJ2-7
d_call: TRBD1

cdr3_aa: CASSLVAGGDEQYF
v_call: TRBV27
j_call: TRBJ2-7
d_call: TRBD2